Sequencing of this T cell receptor beta chain was carried out in a study of shared clonotypes between healthy human individuals. The assay was immunoSEQ multiplex PCR, and TCRdb's table has in-frame clones only and misses some. The data hold more than 1,200,000 clones, with about 98.5% observed a single time. Trimming removed 2 bases at V and 3 bases at J, with 20 bases between. This CDR3 comprises 17 residues. Germline CDR1 and CDR2: MRHNA and SNTAGT. The rearrangement uses TRBV6-4 and TRBJ2-7; the D gene is possibly TRBD1 (6 bases). This receptor was taken from a man younger than 45 in good health. Sequenced: naive CD4+ T cells sorted from blood. Stated subset: CD45RA+ positively selected. CDR3 amino acids: CASSDRQTGTSFYEQYF. CDR3 sequence (DNA): TGTGCCAGCAGTGACCGTCAAACAGGGACGTCCTTCTACGAGCAGTACTTC.